This TCR beta chain was sequenced during a study of post-analysis software for immune sequencing data. The TCR beta cDNA libraries carried unique molecular identifiers. TCRdb analysed the PCR reads with MiXCR anew, one entry per CDR3 protein. The sample holds roughly 400,000 distinct CDR3 sequences, 39% seen once. On this clonotype: The antigen remains undetermined.

Germline V gene lookup returns CDR1 SGHRS and CDR2 YFSETQ. The V gene lost 0 bases and the J gene lost 5 bases, with 15 bases spanning the gap. The CDR3 length is 15 residues. Study outcomes and limitations: Comparison of patients with controls showed about 5 TRBV segments more frequent in patients, TRBV5-6, TRBV5-1 and TRBV20-1 among them.

The sample consisted of blood. The source is a girl aged 2 to 10 with multiple sclerosis. This sequence joins TRBV5-1 and TRBJ2-7; unclear D gene. DNA of the CDR3: TGCGCCAGCAGCTTGGCGGGCCGTGGGCCCGACGAGCAGTACTTC. Translation gives CASSLAGRGPDEQYF.